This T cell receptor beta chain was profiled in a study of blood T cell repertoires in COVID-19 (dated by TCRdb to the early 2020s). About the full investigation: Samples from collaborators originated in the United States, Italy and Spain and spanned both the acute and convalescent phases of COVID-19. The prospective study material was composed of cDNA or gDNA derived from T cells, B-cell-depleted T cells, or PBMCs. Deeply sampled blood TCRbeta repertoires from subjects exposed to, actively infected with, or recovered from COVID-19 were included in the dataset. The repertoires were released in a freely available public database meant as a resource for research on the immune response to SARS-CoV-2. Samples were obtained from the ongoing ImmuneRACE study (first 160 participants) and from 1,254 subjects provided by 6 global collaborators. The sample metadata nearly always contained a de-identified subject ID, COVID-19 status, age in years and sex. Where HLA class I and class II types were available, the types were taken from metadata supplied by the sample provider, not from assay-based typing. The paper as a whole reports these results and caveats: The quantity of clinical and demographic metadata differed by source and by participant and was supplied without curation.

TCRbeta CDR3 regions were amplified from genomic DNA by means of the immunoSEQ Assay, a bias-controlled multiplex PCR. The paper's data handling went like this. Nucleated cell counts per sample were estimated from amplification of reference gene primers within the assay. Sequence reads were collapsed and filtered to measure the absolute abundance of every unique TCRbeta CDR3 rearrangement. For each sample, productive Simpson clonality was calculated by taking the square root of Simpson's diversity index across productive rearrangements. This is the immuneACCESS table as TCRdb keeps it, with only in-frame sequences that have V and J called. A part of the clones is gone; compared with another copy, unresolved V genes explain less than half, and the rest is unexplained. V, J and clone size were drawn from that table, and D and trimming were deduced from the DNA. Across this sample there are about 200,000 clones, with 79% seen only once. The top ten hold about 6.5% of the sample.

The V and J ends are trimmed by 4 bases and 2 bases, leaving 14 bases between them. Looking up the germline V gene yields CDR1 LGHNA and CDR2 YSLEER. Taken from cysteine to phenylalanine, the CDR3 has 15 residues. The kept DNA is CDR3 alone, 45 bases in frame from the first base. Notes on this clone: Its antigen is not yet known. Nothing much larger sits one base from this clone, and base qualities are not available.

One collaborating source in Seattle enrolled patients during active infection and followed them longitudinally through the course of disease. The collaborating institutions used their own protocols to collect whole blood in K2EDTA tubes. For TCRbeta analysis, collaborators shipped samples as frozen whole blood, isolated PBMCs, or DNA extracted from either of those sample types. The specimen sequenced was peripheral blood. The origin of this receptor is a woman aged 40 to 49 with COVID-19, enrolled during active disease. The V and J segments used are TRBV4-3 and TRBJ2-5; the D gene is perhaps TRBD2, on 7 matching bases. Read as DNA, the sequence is TGCGCCAGCAGCCTCAGGGGAGGGGGACAAGAGACCCAGTACTTC. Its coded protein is CASSLRGGGQETQYF.